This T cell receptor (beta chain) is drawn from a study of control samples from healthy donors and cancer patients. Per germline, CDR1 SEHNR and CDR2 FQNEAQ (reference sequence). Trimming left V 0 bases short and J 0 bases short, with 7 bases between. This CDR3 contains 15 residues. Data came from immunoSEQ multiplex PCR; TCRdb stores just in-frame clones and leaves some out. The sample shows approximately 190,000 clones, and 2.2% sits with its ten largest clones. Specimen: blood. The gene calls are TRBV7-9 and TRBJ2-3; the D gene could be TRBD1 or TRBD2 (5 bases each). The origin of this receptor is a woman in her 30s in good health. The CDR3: CASSLAWDSTDTQYF. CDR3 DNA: TGTGCCAGCAGCTTAGCATGGGACAGCACAGATACGCAGTATTTT.